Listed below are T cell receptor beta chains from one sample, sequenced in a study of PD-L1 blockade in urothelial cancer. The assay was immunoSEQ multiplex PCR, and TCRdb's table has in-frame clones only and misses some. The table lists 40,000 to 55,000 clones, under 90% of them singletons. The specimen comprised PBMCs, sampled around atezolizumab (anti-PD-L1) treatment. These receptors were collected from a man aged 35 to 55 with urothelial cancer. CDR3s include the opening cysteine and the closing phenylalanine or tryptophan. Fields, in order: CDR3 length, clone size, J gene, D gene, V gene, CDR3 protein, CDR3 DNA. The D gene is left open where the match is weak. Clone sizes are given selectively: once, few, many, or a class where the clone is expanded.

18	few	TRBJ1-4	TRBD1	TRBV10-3	CAISAEGQNLATNEKLFF	TGTGCCATCAGTGCTGAGGGACAGAATTTAGCAACTAATGAAAAACTGTTTTTT
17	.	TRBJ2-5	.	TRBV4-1	CASSQGLTASSKRGQYF	TGCGCCAGCAGCCAAGGGCTAACGGCGTCTTCGAAGCGTGGCCAGTACTTC
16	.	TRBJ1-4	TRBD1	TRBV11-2	CASSSTGVATNEKLFF	TGTGCCAGCAGTTCAACAGGGGTTGCGACTAATGAAAAACTGTTTTTT
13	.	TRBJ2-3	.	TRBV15	CATRRSFRDTQYF	TGTGCCACCAGGAGGAGTTTCAGAGATACGCAGTATTTT
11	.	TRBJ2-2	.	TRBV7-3	CASGNTGELFF	TGTGCCAGCGGCAACACCGGGGAGCTGTTTTTT
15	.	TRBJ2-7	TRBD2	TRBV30	CAWSESLAGVREQYF	TGTGCCTGGAGTGAGAGCCTAGCGGGAGTGAGGGAGCAGTACTTC
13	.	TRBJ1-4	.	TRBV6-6	CASSRTVNEKLFF	TGTGCCAGCAGCCGGACAGTTAATGAAAAACTGTTTTTT
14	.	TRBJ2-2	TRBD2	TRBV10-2	CASGGGRWTGELFF	TGCGCCAGCGGTGGCGGGAGGTGGACCGGGGAGCTGTTTTTT
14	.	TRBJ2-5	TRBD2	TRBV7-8	CASKRTSGGETQYF	TGTGCCAGCAAGAGGACTAGCGGGGGAGAGACCCAGTACTTC
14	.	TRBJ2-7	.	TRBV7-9	CASSPHGSTYEQYF	TGTGCCAGCAGCCCACACGGGAGCACATACGAGCAGTACTTC
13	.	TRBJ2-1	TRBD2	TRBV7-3	CASRHTGTREQFF	TGTGCCAGCAGACACACCGGGACTAGGGAGCAGTTCTTC
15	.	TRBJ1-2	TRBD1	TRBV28	CASSFLPGTDYGYTF	TGTGCCAGCAGTTTCTTACCCGGGACAGACTATGGCTACACCTTC
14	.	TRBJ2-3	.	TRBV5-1	CASSLDQGLNTQYF	TGCGCCAGCAGCTTGGACCAGGGCCTCAATACGCAGTATTTT
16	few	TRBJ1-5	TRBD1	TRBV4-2	CASSNQGAGGNQPQHF	TGTGCCAGCAGCAACCAGGGGGCCGGTGGCAATCAGCCCCAGCATTTT
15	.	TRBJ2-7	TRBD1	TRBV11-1	CASSLVGQGTYEQYF	TGTGCCAGCAGCTTAGTGGGACAGGGTACCTACGAGCAGTACTTC
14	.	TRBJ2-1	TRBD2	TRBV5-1	CASSPKTSGRALFF	TGCGCCAGCAGCCCAAAGACTAGCGGGAGGGCCCTGTTCTTC
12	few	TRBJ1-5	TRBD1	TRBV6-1	CASGTGNQPQHF	TGTGCCTCAGGGACAGGCAATCAGCCCCAGCATTTT
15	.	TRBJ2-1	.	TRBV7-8	CASSLRDGLNNEQFF	TGTGCCAGCAGCTTACGGGACGGACTAAACAATGAGCAGTTCTTC
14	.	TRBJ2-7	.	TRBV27	CASSRSGETYEQYF	TGTGCCAGCAGCCGATCGGGGGAAACCTACGAGCAGTACTTC
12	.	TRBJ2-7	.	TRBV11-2	CASKGRTYEQYF	TGTGCCAGCAAGGGGAGGACCTACGAGCAGTACTTC
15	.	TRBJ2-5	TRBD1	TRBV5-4	CASSRGQGTGETQYF	TGTGCCAGCAGTCGAGGACAGGGCACGGGAGAGACCCAGTACTTC
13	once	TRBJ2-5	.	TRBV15	CATSIGQLETQYF	TGTGCCACCAGCATCGGACAGCTAGAGACCCAGTACTTC
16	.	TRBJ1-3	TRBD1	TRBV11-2	CASSFPQGDRGNTIYF	TGTGCCAGCAGCTTCCCTCAGGGGGATCGGGGAAACACCATATATTTT
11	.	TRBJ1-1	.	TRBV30	CAWGIRAEAFF	TGTGCCTGGGGAATCCGGGCTGAAGCTTTCTTT
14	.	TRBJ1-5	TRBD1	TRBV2	CASTGQVSNQPQHF	TGTGCCAGCACGGGACAGGTTAGCAATCAGCCCCAGCATTTT
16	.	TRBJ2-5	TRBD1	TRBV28	CASSLVWTGNQETQYF	TGTGCCAGCAGTTTAGTTTGGACAGGGAACCAAGAGACCCAGTACTTC
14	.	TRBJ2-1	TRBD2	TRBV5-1	CASSSAGGYNEQFF	TGCGCCAGCAGCTCAGCGGGAGGGTACAATGAGCAGTTCTTC
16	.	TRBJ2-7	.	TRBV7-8	CASSLGPAVRRYEQYF	TGTGCCAGCAGCTTAGGACCAGCCGTGAGGCGGTACGAGCAGTACTTC
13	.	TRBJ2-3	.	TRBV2	CASSERGTDTQYF	TGTGCCAGCAGCGAGCGTGGCACAGATACGCAGTATTTT
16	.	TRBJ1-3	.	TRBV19	CASSTQAPRSGNTIYF	TGTGCCAGTAGTACCCAAGCCCCCCGCTCTGGAAACACCATATATTTT
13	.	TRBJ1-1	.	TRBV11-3	CASSLSRNTEAFF	TGTGCCAGCAGCTTATCTCGGAACACTGAAGCTTTCTTT
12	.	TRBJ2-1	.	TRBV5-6	CASSSPTMTQFF	TGTGCCAGCAGCTCCCCGACAATGACGCAGTTCTTC
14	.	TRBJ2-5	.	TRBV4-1	CASSPQGVQETQYF	TGCGCCAGCAGCCCGCAGGGTGTTCAAGAGACCCAGTACTTC
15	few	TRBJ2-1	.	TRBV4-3	CASSQLEAVVNEQFF	TGCGCCAGCAGCCAACTGGAGGCCGTAGTCAATGAGCAGTTCTTC
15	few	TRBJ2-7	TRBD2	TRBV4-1	CASSQPTSGKYEQYF	TGCGCCAGCAGCCAACCGACTAGCGGGAAGTACGAGCAGTACTTC
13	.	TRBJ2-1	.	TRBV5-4	CASSHPRSNEQFF	TGTGCCAGCAGCCATCCTAGAAGCAATGAGCAGTTCTTC
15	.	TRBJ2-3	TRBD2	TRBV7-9	CASSSSSGRGDTQYF	TGTGCCAGCAGCTCATCAAGCGGGAGGGGGGATACGCAGTATTTT
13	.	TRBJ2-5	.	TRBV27	CASSLGGKETQYF	TGTGCCAGCAGTTTAGGAGGAAAAGAGACCCAGTACTTC
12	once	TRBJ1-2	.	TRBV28	CASSPLGDGYTF	TGTGCCAGCAGTCCTTTGGGCGATGGCTACACCTTC
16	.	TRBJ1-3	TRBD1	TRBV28	CASSSSGTGDFNTIYF	TGTGCCAGCAGTTCCTCAGGGACAGGGGACTTTAACACCATATATTTT
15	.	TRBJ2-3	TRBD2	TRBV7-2	CASSLDGGRTDTQYF	TGTGCCAGCAGCTTAGATGGCGGGAGAACAGATACGCAGTATTTT
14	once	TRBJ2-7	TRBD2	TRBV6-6	CASSRGTSSYEQYF	TGTGCCAGCAGTCGCGGGACTAGCAGCTACGAGCAGTACTTC
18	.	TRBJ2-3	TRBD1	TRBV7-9	CASSHNRGSTVFTDTQYF	TGTGCCAGCAGCCATAACAGGGGGTCGACCGTATTCACAGATACGCAGTATTTT
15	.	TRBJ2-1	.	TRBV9	CASSVDGGPYNEQFF	TGTGCCAGCAGCGTAGACGGAGGACCCTACAATGAGCAGTTCTTC
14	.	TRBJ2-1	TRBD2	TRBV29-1	CSVTRLAGVGEQFF	TGCAGCGTCACCCGACTAGCGGGAGTGGGTGAGCAGTTCTTC
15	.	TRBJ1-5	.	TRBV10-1	CAGLTVEYSNQPQHF	TGCGCCGGCTTGACGGTGGAGTATAGCAATCAGCCCCAGCATTTT
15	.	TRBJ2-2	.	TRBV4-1	CASSQGPGDTGELFF	TGCGCCAGCAGCCAAGGTCCGGGTGACACCGGGGAGCTGTTTTTT
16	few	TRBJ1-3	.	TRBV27	CASSPRGPSSGNTIYF	TGTGCCAGCAGTCCCAGGGGACCCTCCTCTGGAAACACCATATATTTT
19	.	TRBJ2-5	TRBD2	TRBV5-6	CASSLAPFSGGPQIKTQYF	TGTGCCAGCAGCTTGGCCCCCTTTAGCGGGGGACCTCAGATAAAGACCCAGTACTTC
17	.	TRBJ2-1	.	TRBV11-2	CASSFPRDRQQDNEQFF	TGTGCCAGCAGCTTCCCCCGCGACAGACAACAAGACAATGAGCAGTTCTTC
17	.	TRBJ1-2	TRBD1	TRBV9	CASSVDSGQGGNYGYTF	TGTGCCAGCAGCGTAGATTCCGGGCAGGGGGGAAACTATGGCTACACCTTC
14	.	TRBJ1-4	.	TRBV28	CASFQGLANEKLFF	TGTGCCAGCTTCCAGGGGTTGGCTAATGAAAAACTGTTTTTT
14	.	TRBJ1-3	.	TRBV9	CASSVAGDGNTIYF	TGTGCCAGCAGCGTAGCAGGTGATGGAAACACCATATATTTT
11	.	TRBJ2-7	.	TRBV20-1	CSASNSYEQYF	TGCAGTGCCTCTAACTCCTACGAGCAGTACTTC
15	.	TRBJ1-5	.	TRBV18	CASSPHQGMDQPQHF	TGTGCCAGCTCACCACATCAGGGTATGGATCAGCCCCAGCATTTT
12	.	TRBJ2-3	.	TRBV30	CAGRGGLDTQYF	TGTGCCGGAAGGGGGGGGTTAGATACGCAGTATTTT
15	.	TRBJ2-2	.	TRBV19	CASSPIYRASGELFF	TGTGCCAGTAGCCCAATCTACAGGGCCTCCGGGGAGCTGTTTTTT
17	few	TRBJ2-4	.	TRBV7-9	CASRQTGLSGDKNIQYF	TGTGCCAGCAGGCAAACAGGGTTGTCCGGAGACAAAAACATTCAGTACTTC
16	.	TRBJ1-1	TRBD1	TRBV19	CASSIFPGQRNTEAFF	TGTGCCAGTAGTATTTTTCCGGGACAGAGGAACACTGAAGCTTTCTTT